What follows describes a single TCR beta chain. The antigen is not known. The V gene lost 8 bases and the J gene lost 7 bases, with 4 bases spanning the gap. Germline V gene lookup returns CDR1 MNHEY and CDR2 SMNVEV (reference sequence). This CDR3 has 9 residues. This sample is part of a study of metastatic and nonmetastatic thyroid tumors. Background on the study: Across blood and tumor or nodule tissue, repertoires from malignant and benign thyroid patients were compared with one another.

TCRdb re-called the PCR reads with MiXCR. The sample records around 50,000 clones, 25% to 35% being singletons. Thyroid surgery was performed in patients who had received no treatment beforehand. Study-wide results and limits: Malignant thyroid tumors reportedly exceeded benign nodules significantly in TCR beta diversity, with the difference appearing in blood and tumor.

Sequencing was done on a sample of blood. The genes are TRBV27 and TRBJ2-3, with D uncertain. The clonotype originates from a female donor with papillary thyroid cancer or a benign thyroid nodule (not recorded which). Some clones in this sample may be carry-over from other donors' samples. CDR3: CASPHTQYF. The CDR3 coding sequence is TGTGCCAGCCCCCATACGCAGTATTTT.